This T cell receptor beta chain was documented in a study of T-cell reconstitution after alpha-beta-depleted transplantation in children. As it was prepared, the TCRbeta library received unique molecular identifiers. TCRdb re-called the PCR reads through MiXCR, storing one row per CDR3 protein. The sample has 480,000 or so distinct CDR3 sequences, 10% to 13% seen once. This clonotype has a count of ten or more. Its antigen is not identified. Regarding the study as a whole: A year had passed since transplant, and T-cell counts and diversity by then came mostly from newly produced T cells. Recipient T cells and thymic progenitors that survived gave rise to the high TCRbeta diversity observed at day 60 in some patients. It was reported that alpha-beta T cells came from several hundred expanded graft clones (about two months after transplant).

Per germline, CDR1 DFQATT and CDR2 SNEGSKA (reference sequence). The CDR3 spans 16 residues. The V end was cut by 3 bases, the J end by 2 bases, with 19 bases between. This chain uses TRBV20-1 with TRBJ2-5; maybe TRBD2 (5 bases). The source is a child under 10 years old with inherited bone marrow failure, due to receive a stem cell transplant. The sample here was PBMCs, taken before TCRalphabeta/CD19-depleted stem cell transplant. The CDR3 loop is CSASRLGRRTQETQYF. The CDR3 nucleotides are TGCAGTGCTAGTCGACTCGGCCGGCGGACTCAAGAGACCCAGTACTTC.